The 21 T cell receptor beta chains listed next were all sequenced from one sample in a study of CD8 T cells in Susac syndrome. Reverse transcription of roughly 0.5 to 1 ug RNA was carried out with random hexamers. TCRdb passed the immunoSEQ multiplex PCR reads through MiXCR, listing each CDR3 protein once. The data hold 85,000 to 90,000 distinct CDR3 sequences, with 85% to 95% observed a single time. The sample taken for sequencing was CD8+ T cells from PBMCs. These receptors were taken from a human donor in good health.

The gene calls are TRBV2 and TRBJ2-2; TRBD1 matches at 11 bases. Trimming at V came to 8 bases and at J to 6 bases, leaving 8 bases not matched to a gene. This CDR3 is 15 amino acids long. CDR1 SNHLY and CDR2 FYNNEI come from the germline V gene. The CDR3 bases are TGTGCCAGCGACCCCGGACAGGGGGCCGCCGGGGAGCTGTTTTTT. Its protein is CASDPGQGAAGELFF.

The chain joins TRBV4-1 to TRBJ2-2; 8 nucleotides match TRBD2. This CDR3 has 14 amino acids. Trimming removed 4 bases from V and 5 bases from J; junction bases left unmatched: 3. CDR1 is MGHRA and CDR2 is YSYEKL in the germline V gene. The CDR3 sequence is CASSPGLVTGELFF. The CDR3 region has the DNA TGCGCCAGCAGCCCGGGACTAGTAACCGGGGAGCTGTTTTTT.

The rearrangement links TRBV10-3 to TRBJ2-3; 13 bases are shared with TRBD2. The V gene end was trimmed by 6 bases and the J gene end by 3 bases; junction bases not matched to a gene: 6. This CDR3 contains 16 residues. CDR1 and CDR2 (germline): ENHRY, SYGVKD. Here the CDR3 DNA reads TGTGCCATCAGCGGTACTAGCGGGGGGGCGACAGATACGCAGTATTTT. Its translation: CAISGTSGGATDTQYF.

The genes are TRBV20-1 and TRBJ1-1, with D unclear. CDR3 size: 12 residues. Germline V gene lookup returns CDR1 DFQATT and CDR2 SNEGSKA (reference sequence). Between the trimmed V and J ends, which lost 5 bases and 3 bases, there was a span of 10 bases. The CDR3 reads CSAWGRDTEAFF. The CDR3 DNA is TGCAGTGCTTGGGGTCGGGACACTGAAGCTTTCTTT.

The CDR3 spells CASSYFAAVTDTQYF. The CDR3 DNA sequence: TGTGCCAGCAGTTACTTCGCTGCCGTCACAGATACGCAGTATTTT. The chain is built from TRBV6-6 and TRBJ2-3; D not resolved. Germline V CDR1 and CDR2: MNHNY, SVGAGI (reference sequence). V shed 1 base and J shed 2 bases, with 10 bases lying between them. This CDR3 is 15 amino acids long.

V gene TRBV7-7 combines with J gene TRBJ2-7; 8 bases are a match to TRBD1. J lost 0 bases, V lost 5 bases, and 12 bases had no gene match. Germline CDR1 and CDR2: SSHAT and FNYEAQ (reference sequence). The CDR3 is 17 residues long. CDR3: CASSNPDRDSLSYEQYF. CDR3 in DNA: TGTGCCAGCAGCAATCCGGACAGGGACTCACTCTCCTACGAGCAGTACTTC. The whole variable domain, filled in from reference TRBV7-7 and TRBJ2-7, reads GAGVSQSPRYKVTKRGQDVTLRCDPISSHATLYWYQQALGQGPEFLTYFNYEAQPDKSGLPSDRFSAERPEGSISTLTIQRTEQRDSAMYRCASSNPDRDSLSYEQYFGPGTRLTVT.

V and J are TRBV18 and TRBJ2-3; TRBD2 might be the D (6 bases). The CDR3 runs to 16 residues. Trimming removed 0 bases from V and 2 bases from J, with 12 bases in between. Germline CDR1 reads KGHSH; CDR2 reads LQKENI. CDR3 sequence: CASSPPWGDDTDTQYF. In nucleotides, the CDR3 is TGTGCCAGCTCACCACCCTGGGGGGATGACACAGATACGCAGTATTTT.

The chain uses TRBV20-1 and TRBJ2-3, with TRBD1 identical over 7 bases. Germline V gene sequence: CDR1 DFQATT, CDR2 SNEGSKA (reference sequence). The CDR3 is 16 residues long. The ends lost 6 bases at V and 0 bases at J; junction bases unmatched: 12. For the CDR3, the DNA is TGCAGTGCGGTTGCTTGGGACAGCTCTAGCACAGATACGCAGTATTTT. Protein: CSAVAWDSSSTDTQYF.

This clonotype occurred once. The chain is built from TRBV2 and TRBJ2-4; D unclear. Trimming removed 6 bases from V and 1 base from J, with 10 bases in between. Germline lookup yields CDR1 SNHLY and CDR2 FYNNEI. This CDR3 has 14 residues. CDR3 DNA sequence: TGTGCCAGCAGCCTCAGCGAGGCCAAAAACATTCAGTACTTC. Its translation is CASSLSEAKNIQYF.

The genes are TRBV5-1 and TRBJ2-7; D is possibly TRBD1 or TRBD2 (6 bases each). The CDR3 loop spans 17 amino acids. Germline V lookup: CDR1 SGHRS, CDR2 YFSETQ. V lost 4 bases to trimming and J lost 2 bases, with 22 bases between them. For the CDR3, the DNA is TGCGCCAGCAGCAACCTTGGGGGGCAGAGTGGAGCCTACGAGCAGTACTTC. It specifies CASSNLGGQSGAYEQYF.

The V gene is TRBV7-6, the J gene TRBJ1-4; D not certain. Trimming left V 4 bases short and J 5 bases short, with 14 bases between. Germline V gene sequence: CDR1 SGHVS, CDR2 FNYEAQ. This CDR3 has 15 residues. CDR3 sequence: CASSSWDPGNEKLFF. The CDR3 DNA is TGTGCCAGCAGCTCCTGGGATCCCGGCAATGAAAAACTGTTTTTT.

This rearrangement joins TRBV27 to TRBJ2-7, with D tentatively TRBD2 (7 bases). CDR1 MNHEY and CDR2 SMNVEV come from the germline V gene (reference sequence). This CDR3 region has 14 residues. Trimming took 3 bases from V and 2 from J, leaving 11 bases between them. The CDR3 is CASSLYGGPYEQYF. The CDR3 nucleotides read TGTGCCAGCAGTTTGTACGGGGGGCCCTACGAGCAGTACTTC.

The CDR3 sequence: CASSREPGGYTGELFF. The CDR3 coding sequence is TGTGCCAGCAGCCGCGAGCCCGGGGGCTACACCGGGGAGCTGTTTTTT. The V gene is TRBV3-1, the J gene TRBJ2-2, with D perhaps TRBD1 or TRBD2 (6 bases each). V was cut by 4 bases and J by 3 bases, with 15 bases left in between. Germline lookup yields CDR1 LGHDT and CDR2 YNNKEL (reference sequence). This CDR3 is 16 amino acids long.

The chain links TRBV3-1 to TRBJ2-5; a weak D match, TRBD2 (5 bases). Trimming removed 3 bases from V and 4 bases from J, with 15 bases in between. Per the germline V gene, CDR1 is LGHDT and CDR2 is YNNKEL (reference sequence). The CDR3 contains 15 residues. CDR3 coding DNA: TGTGCCAGCAGCCAGTCCTTTCGAGGGTTAGAGACCCAGTACTTC. It yields the protein CASSQSFRGLETQYF.

V and J are TRBV6-5 and TRBJ2-7, with D perhaps matching TRBD2 (6 bases). V was trimmed by 10 bases and J by 6 bases, leaving 19 bases between them. Per the germline V gene, CDR1 is MNHEY and CDR2 is SVGAGI. The CDR3 is 13 residues long. As DNA, the CDR3 is TGTGCCACCGGAGGGGCTAGGGTCGGCGAGCAGTACTTC. Translating it yields CATGGARVGEQYF.

The V call is TRBV7-2, the J call TRBJ1-6, with D perhaps matching TRBD1 (5 bases). This CDR3 has 16 residues. Looked up from germline, CDR1 is SGHTA and CDR2 is FQGNSA. Deletions cut 4 bases from V and 0 bases from J, with 10 bases between. CDR3 region: CASSSWTSSYNSPLHF. The DNA for the CDR3 is TGTGCCAGCAGCTCATGGACAAGCTCCTATAATTCACCCCTCCACTTT.

This clonotype was detected once. The chain links TRBV20-1 to TRBJ2-7; 7 nucleotides agree with TRBD1. With 7 bases clipped from V and 2 bases from J, the junction kept 8 bases outside the gene matches. The CDR3 sequence is 13 residues long. The germline CDR1 and CDR2 sequences are DFQATT and SNEGSKA (reference sequence). This chain's CDR3 is CSVEGQTTYEQYF. In nucleotides, the CDR3 is TGCAGTGTCGAGGGACAGACAACCTACGAGCAGTACTTC.

The chain employs TRBV21-1 and TRBJ1-6. TRBV21-1 is classified as a pseudogene. The CDR3 loop spans 15 amino acids. The CDR3 region has the DNA TGTGCCAGCAGCAAAGACAGCTCCTATAATTCACCCCTCCACTTT. This sequence encodes CASSKDSSYNSPLHF.

CDR3 in amino acids: CASSLTGMNTEAFF. CDR3 in DNA: TGTGCCAGCAGCTTGACAGGGATGAACACTGAAGCTTTCTTT. The gene calls are TRBV5-5 and TRBJ1-1; D possibly corresponds to TRBD1 (6 bases). The V end lost 1 base, the J end lost 0 bases, and 7 bases lay between the germline ends. Per the germline V gene, CDR1 is SGHKS and CDR2 is YYEKEE (reference sequence). There are 14 residues in the CDR3.

The V call is TRBV29-1, the J call TRBJ2-1; no reliable D call. The CDR3 consists of 12 residues. Germline V lookup: CDR1 SQVTM, CDR2 ANQGSEA. Trimming removed 3 bases from V and 4 bases from J, with 7 bases in between. CDR3 nucleotide sequence: TGCAGCGTTGAGGACCATTACAATGAGCAGTTCTTC. Amino acids: CSVEDHYNEQFF.

Only a few counts were recorded for this clonotype. The V and J genes are TRBV18 and TRBJ2-7; D is unclear. V was clipped by 3 bases and J by 6 bases, with 9 bases between them. CDR3 length: 12 residues. Germline CDR1 is KGHSH and CDR2 is LQKENI. The CDR3 nucleotides are TGTGCCAGCTCACCCCCCGGTGGCGAGCAGTACTTC. Amino acid sequence: CASSPPGGEQYF.